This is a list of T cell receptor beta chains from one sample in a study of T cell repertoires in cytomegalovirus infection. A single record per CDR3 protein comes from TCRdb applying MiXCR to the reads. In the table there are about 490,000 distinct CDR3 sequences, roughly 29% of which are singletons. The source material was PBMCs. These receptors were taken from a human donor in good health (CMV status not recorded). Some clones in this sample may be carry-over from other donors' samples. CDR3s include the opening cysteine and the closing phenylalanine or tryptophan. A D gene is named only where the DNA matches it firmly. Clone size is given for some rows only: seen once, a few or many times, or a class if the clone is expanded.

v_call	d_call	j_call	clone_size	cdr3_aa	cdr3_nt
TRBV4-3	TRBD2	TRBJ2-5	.	CASSQDPGTGGETQYF	TGCGCCAGCAGCCAAGACCCCGGCACCGGGGGGGAGACCCAGTACTTC
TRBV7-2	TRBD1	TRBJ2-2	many	CASVRGTGVGELFF	TGTGCCAGCGTGCGGGGGACAGGGGTCGGGGAGCTGTTTTTT
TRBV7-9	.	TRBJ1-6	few	CASSQQSQGALHF	TGTGCCAGCAGCCAACAGTCACAGGGTGCCCTCCACTTT
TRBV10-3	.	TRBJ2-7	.	CAISSRDPYEQYF	TGTGCCATCAGTTCCCGGGACCCCTACGAGCAGTACTTC
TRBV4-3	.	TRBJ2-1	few	CASSRGLDHSYNEQFF	TGCGCCAGCAGTCGGGGGCTGGACCACTCCTACAATGAGCAGTTCTTC
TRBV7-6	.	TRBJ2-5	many	CASSLQHSQETQYF	TGTGCCAGCAGCCTACAGCATTCCCAAGAGACCCAGTACTTC
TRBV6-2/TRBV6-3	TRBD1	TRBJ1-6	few	CASADPRGQGDSPLHF	TGTGCCAGCGCCGACCCCCGCGGACAGGGGGATTCACCCCTCCACTTT
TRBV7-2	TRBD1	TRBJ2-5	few	CASSHPNRGYGETQYF	TGTGCCAGCAGCCACCCGAACAGGGGGTACGGGGAGACCCAGTACTTC
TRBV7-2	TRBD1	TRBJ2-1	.	CASSLGTAYNEQFF	TGTGCCAGCAGCTTGGGGACAGCCTACAATGAGCAGTTCTTC
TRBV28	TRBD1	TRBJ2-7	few	CASTVQGVMVYEQYF	TGTGCCAGCACGGTACAGGGGGTCATGGTCTACGAGCAGTACTTC
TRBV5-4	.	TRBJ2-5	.	CASSLFSGGLRETQYF	TGTGCCAGCAGCTTATTTAGCGGAGGATTGCGGGAGACCCAGTACTTC
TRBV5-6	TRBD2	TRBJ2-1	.	CASSGISGRITEQFF	TGTGCCAGCAGCGGTATAAGCGGGAGAATAACTGAGCAGTTCTTC
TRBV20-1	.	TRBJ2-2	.	CSAPSYGTGELFF	TGCAGTGCACCCAGCTATGGGACCGGGGAGCTGTTTTTT
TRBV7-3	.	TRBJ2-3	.	CASSLRPGATTDTQYF	TGTGCCAGCAGCTTACGCCCAGGGGCCACCACAGATACGCAGTATTTT
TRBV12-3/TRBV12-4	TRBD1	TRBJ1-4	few	CASSSYWDRGGKLFF	TGTGCCAGCAGTTCGTATTGGGACAGGGGAGGAAAACTGTTTTTT
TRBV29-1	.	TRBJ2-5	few	CSVEVLTQETQYF	TGCAGCGTTGAGGTACTGACTCAAGAGACCCAGTACTTC
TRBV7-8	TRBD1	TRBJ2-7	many	CASSSRDSPYEQYF	TGTGCCAGCAGCTCACGGGACAGCCCTTACGAGCAGTACTTC
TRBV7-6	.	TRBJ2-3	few	CASSLYGGRDTQYF	TGTGCCAGCAGCTTATATGGGGGCCGAGATACGCAGTATTTT
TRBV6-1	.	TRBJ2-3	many	CASRRGLSTDTQYF	TGTGCCAGCAGAAGGGGACTTAGCACAGATACGCAGTATTTT
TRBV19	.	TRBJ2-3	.	CASSTGDLTDTQYF	TGTGCCAGTAGTACAGGGGACCTCACAGATACGCAGTATTTT
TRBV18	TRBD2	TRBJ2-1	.	CASSPPGVAGGENEQFF	TGTGCCAGCTCACCACCGGGTGTAGCGGGAGGTGAAAATGAGCAGTTCTTC
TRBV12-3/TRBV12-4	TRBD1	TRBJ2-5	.	CASSLSGQGALKTQYF	TGTGCCAGCAGTTTATCCGGCCAGGGGGCCTTGAAGACCCAGTACTTC
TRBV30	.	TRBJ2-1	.	CALHLPFGGGKAEQFF	TGTGCCTTACACTTACCTTTCGGGGGCGGGAAGGCTGAGCAGTTCTTC
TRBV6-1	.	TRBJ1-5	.	CASCMGVDQPQHF	TGTGCCAGTTGTATGGGAGTTGACCAGCCCCAGCATTTT
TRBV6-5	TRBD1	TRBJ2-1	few	CASSPGQGLLYNEQFF	TGTGCCAGCAGTCCGGGACAGGGGTTACTCTACAATGAGCAGTTCTTC
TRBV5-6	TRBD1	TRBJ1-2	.	CASSRVDRGQDYGYTF	TGTGCCAGCAGCCGAGTGGACAGGGGGCAAGACTATGGCTACACCTTC
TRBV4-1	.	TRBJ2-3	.	CASSGQAITDTQYF	TGCGCCAGCAGTGGGCAGGCAATCACAGATACGCAGTATTTT
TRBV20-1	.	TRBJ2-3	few	CSARGFARDFGTDTQYF	TGCAGTGCTAGAGGCTTTGCACGGGACTTTGGCACAGATACGCAGTATTTT
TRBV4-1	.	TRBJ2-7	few	CASSQEWPSTYEQYF	TGCGCCAGCAGCCAAGAATGGCCATCAACCTACGAGCAGTACTTC
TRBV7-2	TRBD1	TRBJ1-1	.	CASSSDRGFDTEAFF	TGTGCCAGCAGCTCCGACAGGGGCTTCGACACTGAAGCTTTCTTT
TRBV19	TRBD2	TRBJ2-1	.	CASSFQTSGSYNEQFF	TGTGCCAGTAGTTTCCAGACTAGCGGCTCCTACAATGAGCAGTTCTTC
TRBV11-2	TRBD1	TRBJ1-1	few	CASSPRQGTGTEAFF	TGTGCCAGCAGCCCGAGACAGGGGACGGGGACTGAAGCTTTCTTT
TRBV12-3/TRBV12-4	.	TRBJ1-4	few	CASSNPGPTEKLFF	TGTGCCAGCAGCAACCCCGGGCCGACTGAAAAACTGTTTTTT
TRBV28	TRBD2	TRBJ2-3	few	CASSFRRLAGDTQYF	TGTGCCAGCAGTTTTCGGCGTCTAGCGGGAGATACGCAGTATTTT
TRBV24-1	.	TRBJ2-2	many	CATSDYATGNTGELFF	TGTGCCACCAGTGATTATGCCACAGGGAACACCGGGGAGCTGTTTTTT
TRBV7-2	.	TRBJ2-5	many	CASRNPVETQYF	TGTGCCAGCAGAAATCCGGTCGAGACCCAGTACTTC
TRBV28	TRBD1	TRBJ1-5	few	CASSLGGSEGQPQHF	TGTGCCAGCAGCTTAGGGGGCTCGGAAGGTCAGCCCCAGCATTTT
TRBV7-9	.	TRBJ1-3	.	CASSLGRLAGNTIYF	TGTGCCAGCAGCTTAGGGAGATTAGCCGGAAACACCATATATTTT
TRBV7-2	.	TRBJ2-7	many	CASSFWGIDEQYF	TGTGCCAGCAGCTTCTGGGGAATCGACGAGCAGTACTTC
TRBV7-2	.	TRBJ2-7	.	CASSGSYYEQYF	TGTGCCAGCAGCGGAAGTTACTACGAGCAGTACTTC
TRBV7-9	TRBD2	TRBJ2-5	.	CASSAGTSGRAYQETQYF	TGTGCCAGCAGCGCCGGGACTAGCGGGAGGGCTTACCAAGAGACCCAGTACTTC